This T cell receptor (beta chain) was captured in a study of beta chain features in type 1 diabetes. Study context: Healthy donors resembled patients in age, gender and cell yields. All samples combined gave 107,917,701 sorted cells for examination.

CDR1 is GTSNPN, CDR2 SVGIG, per germline (reference sequence). V was clipped by 0 bases and J by 1 base, with 10 bases between them. This CDR3 has 14 amino acids. Notes on this clone: The antigen is unknown.

Study-wide points: The study found fewer insertions and more deletions at VDJ junctions in type 1 diabetes patients. Shorter TCRB CDR3s, moderately but significantly so, were found in Type 1 diabetes patients in all four CD4+ subsets. The influence of HLA type on TCRB rearrangement stayed undetermined.

TCRB transcripts that were expressed got sequenced, as all of the isolated RNA had been reverse transcribed. Here immunoSEQ multiplex PCR was the method, and the copy in TCRdb shows in-frame clones only, minus some. Found here are about 340,000 clones, approximately 9.9% of them singletons; the top ten hold more than 0.8%. The V and J genes are TRBV30 and TRBJ2-7; D is uncertain. This TCR was recovered from a man aged 25-45 years with type 1 diabetes. The material sequenced was central memory CD4+ T cells from blood. CDR3 nucleotides: TGTGCCTGGAGTGTACTCCATCCTTCCTACGAGCAGTACTTC. Amino acids: CAWSVLHPSYEQYF.